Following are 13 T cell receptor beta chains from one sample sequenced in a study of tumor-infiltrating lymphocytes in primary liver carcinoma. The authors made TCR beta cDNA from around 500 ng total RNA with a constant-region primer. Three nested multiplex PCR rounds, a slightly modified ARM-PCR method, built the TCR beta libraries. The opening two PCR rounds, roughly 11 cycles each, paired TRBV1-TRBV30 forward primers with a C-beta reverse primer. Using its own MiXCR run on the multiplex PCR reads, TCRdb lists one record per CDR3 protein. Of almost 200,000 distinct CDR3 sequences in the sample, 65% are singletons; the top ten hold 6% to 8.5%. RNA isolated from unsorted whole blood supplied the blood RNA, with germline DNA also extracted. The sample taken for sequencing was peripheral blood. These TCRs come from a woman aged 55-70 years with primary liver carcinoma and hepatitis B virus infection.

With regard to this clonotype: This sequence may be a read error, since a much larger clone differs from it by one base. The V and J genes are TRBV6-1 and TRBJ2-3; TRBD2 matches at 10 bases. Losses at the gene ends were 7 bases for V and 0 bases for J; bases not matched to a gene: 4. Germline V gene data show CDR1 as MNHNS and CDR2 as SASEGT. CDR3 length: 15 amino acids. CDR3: CASKEREGSTDTQYF. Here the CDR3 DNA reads TGTGCCAGCAAAGAGCGGGAGGGTAGCACAGATACGCAGTATTTT.

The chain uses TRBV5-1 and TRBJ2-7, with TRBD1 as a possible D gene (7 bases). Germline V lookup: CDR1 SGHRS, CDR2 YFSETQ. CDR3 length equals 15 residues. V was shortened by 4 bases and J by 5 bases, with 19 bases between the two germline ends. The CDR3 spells CASSLWIGGGNEQYF. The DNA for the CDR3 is TGCGCCAGCAGCCTCTGGATAGGGGGCGGGAACGAGCAGTACTTC.

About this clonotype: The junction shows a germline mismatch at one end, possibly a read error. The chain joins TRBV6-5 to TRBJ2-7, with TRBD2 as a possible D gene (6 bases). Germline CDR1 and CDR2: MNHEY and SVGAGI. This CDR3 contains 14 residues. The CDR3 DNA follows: TGTACCAGCAGACCGGACGGGAGCTCAAACGAGCAGTACTTC. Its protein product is CTSRPDGSSNEQYF.

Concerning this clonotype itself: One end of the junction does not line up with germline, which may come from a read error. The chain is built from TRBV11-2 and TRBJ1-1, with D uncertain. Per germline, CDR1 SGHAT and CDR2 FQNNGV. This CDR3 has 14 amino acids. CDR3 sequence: CTSSLMGRDTEAFF. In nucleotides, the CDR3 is TGTACCAGTAGCTTAATGGGGAGGGACACTGAAGCTTTCTTT.

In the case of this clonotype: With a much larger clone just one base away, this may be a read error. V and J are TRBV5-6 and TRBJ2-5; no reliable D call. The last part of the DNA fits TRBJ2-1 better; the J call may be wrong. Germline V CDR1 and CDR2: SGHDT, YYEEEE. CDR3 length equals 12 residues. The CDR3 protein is CASSFIFETQFF. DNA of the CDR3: TGTGCCAGCAGCTTTATTTTTGAGACCCAGTTCTTC.

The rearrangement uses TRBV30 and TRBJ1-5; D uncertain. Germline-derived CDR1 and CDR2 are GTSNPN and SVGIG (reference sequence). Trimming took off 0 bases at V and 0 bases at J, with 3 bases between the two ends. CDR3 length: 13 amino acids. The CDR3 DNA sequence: TGTGCCTGGAGTGTTGGTAGCAATCAGCCCCAGCATTTT. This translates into CAWSVGSNQPQHF. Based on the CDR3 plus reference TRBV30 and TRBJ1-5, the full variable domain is SQTIHQWPATLVQPVGSPLSLECTVEGTSNPNLYWYRQAAGRGLQLLFYSVGIGQISSEVPQNLSASRPQDRQFILSSKKLLLSDSGFYLCAWSVGSNQPQHFGDGTRLSIL.

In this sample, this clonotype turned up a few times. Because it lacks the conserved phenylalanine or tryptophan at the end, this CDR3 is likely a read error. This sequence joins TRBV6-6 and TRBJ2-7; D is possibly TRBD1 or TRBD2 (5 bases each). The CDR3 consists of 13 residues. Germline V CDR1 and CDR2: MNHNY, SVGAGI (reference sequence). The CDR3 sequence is CASSAGSSYEQYS. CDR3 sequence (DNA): TGTGCCAGCAGCGCAGGGAGCTCCTATGAGCAGTACTCC.

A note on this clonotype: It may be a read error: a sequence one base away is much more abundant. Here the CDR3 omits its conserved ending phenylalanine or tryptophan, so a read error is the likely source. The CDR3 sequence is CASSLDPGQPQHL. The CDR3 bases are TGTGCCAGCAGCTTGGATCCGGGTCAGCCCCAGCATTTA. The chain carries TRBV5-4 and TRBJ1-5; D gene uncertain. The germline V gene encodes CDR1 SGHNT and CDR2 YYREEE (reference sequence). With 0 bases removed from V and 6 bases from J, the gap between germline ends came to 7 bases. This CDR3 is built from 13 residues.

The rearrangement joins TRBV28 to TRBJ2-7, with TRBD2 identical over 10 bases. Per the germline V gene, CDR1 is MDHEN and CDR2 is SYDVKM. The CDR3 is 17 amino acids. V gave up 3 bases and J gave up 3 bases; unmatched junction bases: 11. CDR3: CASSFRPRTSGYYEQYF. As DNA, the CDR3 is TGTGCCAGCAGTTTTCGGCCCAGGACTAGCGGCTACTACGAGCAGTACTTC. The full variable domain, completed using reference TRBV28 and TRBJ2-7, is DVKVTQSSRYLVKRTGEKVFLECVQDMDHENMFWYRQDPGLGLRLIYFSYDVKMKEKGDIPEGYSVSREKKERFSLILESASTNQTSMYLCASSFRPRTSGYYEQYFGPGTRLTVT.

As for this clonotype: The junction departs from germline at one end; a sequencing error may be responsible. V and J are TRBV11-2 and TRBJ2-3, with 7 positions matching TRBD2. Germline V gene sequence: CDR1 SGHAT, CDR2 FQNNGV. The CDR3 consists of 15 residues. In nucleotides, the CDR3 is TGTGCCAGCAGCATCGGACTAGGACACACATATACGCAGTATTTT. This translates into CASSIGLGHTYTQYF.

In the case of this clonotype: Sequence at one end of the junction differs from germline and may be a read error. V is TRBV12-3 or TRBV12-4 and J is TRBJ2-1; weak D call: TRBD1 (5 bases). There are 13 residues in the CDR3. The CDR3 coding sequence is TGTGCCGGCACGCAGGGATCCTACAACGAGCAGTTCTTC. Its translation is CAGTQGSYNEQFF.

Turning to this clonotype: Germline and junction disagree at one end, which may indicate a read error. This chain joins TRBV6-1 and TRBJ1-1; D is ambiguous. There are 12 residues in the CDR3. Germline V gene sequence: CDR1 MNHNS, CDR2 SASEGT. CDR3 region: CASRLAFTGAFF. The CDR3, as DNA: TGTGCCAGCAGGTTGGCCTTCACTGGAGCTTTCTTT.

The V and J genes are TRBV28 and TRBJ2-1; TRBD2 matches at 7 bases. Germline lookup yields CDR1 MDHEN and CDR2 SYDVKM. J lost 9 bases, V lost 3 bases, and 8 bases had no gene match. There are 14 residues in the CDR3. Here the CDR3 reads CASSLGGSDFEQFF. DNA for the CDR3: TGTGCCAGCAGTTTGGGAGGGAGTGATTTTGAGCAGTTCTTC.